A selection of T cell receptor beta chains follows, all from one sample in a study of cytomegalovirus exposure and HLA in healthy donors. This table comes from immunoSEQ multiplex PCR, and its TCRdb copy is limited to in-frame clones, with some not included. The table includes about 190,000 clones, 78% detected once. The sequenced sample consisted of PBMCs. Receptors were obtained from a woman in her thirties in good health and CMV-seropositive. Both conserved end residues are part of each CDR3. D genes are given only for firm matches. A row's size may be missing; if present it is once, few, many or a size class.

v_call,j_call,clone_size,d_call,cdr3_aa,cdr3_nt
TRBV29-1,TRBJ1-1,.,TRBD1,CSAIQGSTEAFF,TGCAGCGCTATACAGGGGTCCACTGAAGCTTTCTTT
TRBV28,TRBJ2-3,once,.,CASAGPRVFKVTDTQYF,TGTGCCAGCGCTGGCCCGCGGGTCTTCAAGGTCACAGATACGCAGTATTTT
TRBV10-3,TRBJ1-1,.,TRBD1,CAISERDSTEAFF,TGTGCCATCAGTGAGCGGGACAGCACTGAAGCTTTCTTT
TRBV18,TRBJ1-5,.,TRBD1,CASSPRTGGQQPQHF,TGTGCCAGCTCACCACGGACAGGGGGCCAACAGCCCCAGCATTTT
TRBV4-1,TRBJ2-3,few,TRBD1,CASRALWTWGQFTDTQYF,TGCGCCAGCAGAGCCCTCTGGACTTGGGGACAGTTCACAGATACGCAGTATTTT
TRBV15,TRBJ1-1,.,.,CATSGNPNTEAFF,TGTGCCACCAGCGGCAACCCGAACACTGAAGCTTTCTTT
TRBV7-2,TRBJ1-2,.,.,CASSPPYGYGYTF,TGTGCCAGCAGCCCGCCTTACGGCTATGGCTACACCTTC
TRBV9,TRBJ1-2,few,TRBD1,CASSVGQDAGDYGYTF,TGTGCCAGCAGCGTCGGACAGGACGCAGGGGACTATGGCTACACCTTC
TRBV19,TRBJ2-1,.,TRBD2,CASSIRASGGLYNEQFF,TGTGCCAGTAGTATCAGGGCTAGCGGGGGCCTTTACAATGAGCAGTTCTTC
TRBV2,TRBJ1-5,once,.,CASSELVGGIGHF,TGTGCCAGCAGTGAATTGGTCGGGGGAATAGGGCATTTT
TRBV5-1,TRBJ2-7,.,.,CASRARGTFDDEQYF,TGCGCCAGCAGAGCCCGAGGGACTTTCGACGACGAGCAGTACTTC
TRBV19,TRBJ2-7,.,.,CASSISGRSYEQYF,TGTGCCAGTAGTATCTCAGGGAGGTCCTACGAGCAGTACTTC
TRBV9,TRBJ2-1,.,TRBD2,CASSVERAGGKYEQFF,TGTGCCAGCAGCGTAGAACGAGCGGGAGGGAAGTATGAGCAGTTCTTC
TRBV6-1,TRBJ1-2,.,TRBD1,CASSEAGDRGDGYTF,TGTGCCAGCAGTGAAGCGGGGGACAGGGGGGACGGCTACACCTTC
TRBV28,TRBJ2-5,.,.,CASSPLQVGAETQYF,TGTGCCAGCAGCCCTCTGCAGGTGGGGGCAGAGACCCAGTACTTC
TRBV7-7,TRBJ1-1,.,TRBD1,CASSAGQGSEAFF,TGTGCTAGCAGCGCGGGACAGGGATCTGAAGCTTTCTTT
TRBV6-1,TRBJ2-7,.,TRBD2,CASSGLAGADEQYF,TGTGCCAGCAGTGGACTAGCGGGGGCCGACGAGCAGTACTTC
TRBV11-3,TRBJ2-7,.,TRBD2,CASSLGGLAGWGSYEQYF,TGTGCCAGCAGCTTAGGGGGATTAGCGGGATGGGGCTCCTACGAGCAGTACTTC